This TCR beta chain comes out of a study of blood T cell repertoires in COVID-19. Participants reported their clinical history, and cohort assignment relied on those reports. Clones were sequenced by immunoSEQ multiplex PCR, and TCRdb holds only the in-frame ones, with some missing. The top ten clones hold about 5.7% of a sample with roughly 300,000 clones, around 87% of them seen once. Unmatched junction bases numbered 5, after V lost 0 bases and J lost 0 bases. In germline, CDR1 is SGHDT, CDR2 YYEEEE. CDR3 length: 16 residues. This TCR was recovered from a woman aged 30 to 39 who had recovered from COVID-19. The rearrangement uses TRBV5-6 and TRBJ1-1; TRBD1 aligns across 7 bases. Material for sequencing was PBMCs or T cells enriched from blood (not recorded which). The CDR3 sequence: CASSLGWTGLNTEAFF. Here the CDR3 DNA reads TGTGCCAGCAGCTTGGGTTGGACAGGCTTGAACACTGAAGCTTTCTTT.